The 30 T cell receptor beta chains listed next were all sequenced from one sample in a study of T cell repertoires in cytomegalovirus infection. A single record per CDR3 protein comes from TCRdb applying MiXCR to the reads. The sample holds approximately 73,000 distinct CDR3 sequences; roughly 37% are singletons and the top ten take about 92%. The antigens for these receptors are not known. The sequences come from CD8+ T cells from cultured PBMCs, collected from culture after CMV antigen stimulation. All receptors come from a human donor in good health (CMV status not recorded). Some clones in this sample may be carry-over from other donors' samples.

This clonotype has a handful of counts. V usage is TRBV7-6 and J usage is TRBJ2-7, with D hard to call. The V and J ends lost 3 bases and 6 bases respectively, with 12 bases between them. CDR1 SGHVS and CDR2 FNYEAQ come from the germline V gene. CDR3 length: 13 residues. Written as DNA, the CDR3 is TGTGCCAGCAGCTTCCTAGGGATGGGCGAGCAGTACTTC. Amino acids: CASSFLGMGEQYF.

This sequence joins TRBV25-1 and TRBJ1-2; tentative D call: TRBD1 (5 bases). This CDR3 region has 10 residues. Between the trimmed V and J ends, which lost 6 bases and 6 bases, there was a span of 5 bases. Germline CDR1 reads MGHDK; CDR2 reads SYGVNS. CDR3 nucleotides: TGTGCCAGCAGAGGGGATGGCTACACCTTC. The encoded protein is CASRGDGYTF.

This chain links TRBV5-4 with TRBJ2-7; TRBD1 agrees at 9 bases. The germline V gene encodes CDR1 SGHNT and CDR2 YYREEE (reference sequence). The CDR3 totals 14 residues. V shed 1 base and J 5 bases; nucleotides not matched to a gene: 4. CDR3 sequence: CASSLNRGPDEQYF. CDR3 nucleotides: TGTGCCAGCAGCTTGAACAGGGGGCCAGACGAGCAGTACTTC.

V usage is TRBV3-1 and J usage is TRBJ2-5; 8 bases align to TRBD1. With 3 bases clipped from V and 5 bases from J, the junction kept 11 bases outside the gene matches. The length of the CDR3 is 16 residues. Germline CDR1 LGHDT, CDR2 YNNKEL (reference sequence). CDR3 in amino acids: CASSHIDRGLSETQYF. The CDR3 nucleotides are TGTGCCAGCAGCCACATAGACAGGGGATTATCGGAGACCCAGTACTTC.

The table lists this clonotype with many counts. The rearrangement links TRBV6-1 to TRBJ2-2; 8 bases align to TRBD1. This CDR3 is built from 14 residues. With 7 bases clipped from V and 6 bases from J, the junction kept 7 bases outside the gene matches. Germline CDR1 and CDR2: MNHNS and SASEGT. CDR3 residues: CASTFGQGAGELFF. Here the CDR3 DNA reads TGTGCCAGCACTTTTGGACAGGGAGCCGGGGAGCTGTTTTTT.

The chain is built from TRBV11-2 and TRBJ2-1; no clear D gene. The germline V gene has CDR1 SGHAT and CDR2 FQNNGV. This CDR3 is 13 amino acids long. Trimming shortened V by 2 bases and J by 9 bases, and 11 bases separated the two germline ends. The CDR3 here is CASSLWGGAEQFF. In DNA form, the CDR3 reads TGTGCCAGCAGCTTATGGGGTGGCGCTGAGCAGTTCTTC. The variable domain in full, with the rest retrieved from reference TRBV11-2 and TRBJ2-1, is EAGVAQSPRYKIIEKRQSVAFWCNPISGHATLYWYQQILGQGPKLLIQFQNNGVVDDSQLPKDRFSAERLKGVDSTLKIQPAKLEDSAVYLCASSLWGGAEQFFGPGTRLTVL.

This clonotype was counted a single time. V and J are TRBV6-1 and TRBJ2-5; 7 positions agree with TRBD1. Trimming took 2 bases from V and 5 from J; bases not matched to a gene: 8. The CDR3 runs to 15 residues. CDR1 and CDR2 (germline): MNHNS, SASEGT. CDR3 sequence (DNA): TGTGCCAGCAGTGAACGCCGACAGGGAACGGAGACCCAGTACTTC. The encoded protein is CASSERRQGTETQYF.

This clonotype was counted a few times. The rearrangement links TRBV12-3 or TRBV12-4 to TRBJ2-3; D assignment may be TRBD1 or TRBD2 (5 bases each). This CDR3 is built from 14 residues. The germline V and J ends were trimmed by 1 base and 4 bases, with 9 bases remaining between them. CDR3 sequence: CASSLGGAADTQYF. DNA for the CDR3: TGTGCCAGCAGTTTAGGAGGGGCGGCAGATACGCAGTATTTT.

The genes are TRBV7-9 and TRBJ1-3; D unclear. From germline, CDR1 is SEHNR and CDR2 FQNEAQ (reference sequence). The CDR3 consists of 16 residues. Trimming took off 5 bases at V and 4 bases at J, with 18 bases between the two ends. The CDR3 sequence: CASSPSIPARGNTIYF. As DNA, the CDR3 is TGTGCCAGCAGCCCCTCTATCCCGGCGAGAGGAAACACCATATATTTT.

The gene calls are TRBV7-9 and TRBJ2-5; 11 positions agree with TRBD2. In germline, CDR1 is SEHNR, CDR2 FQNEAQ (reference sequence). Germline trimming cut 6 bases from V and 1 base from J; bases unmatched to any gene: 7. The CDR3 loop spans 16 amino acids. CDR3: CASSSTSGGRQETQYF. CDR3 nucleotide sequence: TGTGCCAGCAGTTCTACTAGCGGGGGCCGCCAAGAGACCCAGTACTTC.

This clonotype was recorded a few times. The chain carries TRBV6-2 or TRBV6-3 and TRBJ2-7; D not certain. CDR1 MNHEY and CDR2 SVGEGT come from the germline V gene. The CDR3 runs to 18 residues. V lost 2 bases and J 6 bases, leaving 26 bases between the germline ends. CDR3 nucleotides: TGTGCCAGCAGTTACACCAAAGGGCGGACGATTACTACGGGCGAGCAGTACTTC. Translated: CASSYTKGRTITTGEQYF.

V gene TRBV6-6 combines with J gene TRBJ2-7, with D perhaps being TRBD1 or TRBD2 (5 bases each). Germline assignment: CDR1 MNHNY and CDR2 SVGAGI (reference sequence). V was trimmed by 5 bases and J by 6 bases, leaving 20 bases between them. CDR3 size: 15 residues. This CDR3 reads CASSTREGAASEQYF. CDR3 DNA: TGTGCCAGCAGTACTCGGGAAGGGGCGGCCTCCGAGCAGTACTTC.

This clonotype was picked up many times. The genes are TRBV7-2 and TRBJ2-2; TRBD1 matches at 7 bases. Germline V CDR1 and CDR2: SGHTA, FQGNSA. With V trimmed by 0 bases and J by 4 bases, 8 bases remained unmatched. The CDR3 is made up of 17 amino acids. The CDR3 DNA is TGTGCCAGCAGCTTAGCGACGGGACAGCTCTTCACCGGGGAGCTGTTTTTT. Translated, it gives CASSLATGQLFTGELFF.

The V call is TRBV12-3 or TRBV12-4, the J call TRBJ2-1; D is possibly TRBD1 (6 bases). This CDR3 is 14 amino acids long. The V and J ends lost 5 bases and 6 bases respectively, with 14 bases between them. CDR3 amino acids: CASSNAWGRNEQFF. CDR3 in DNA: TGTGCCAGCAGTAATGCGTGGGGGCGCAATGAGCAGTTCTTC.

The chain carries TRBV7-2 and TRBJ2-1, with D uncertain. V was clipped by 2 bases and J by 8 bases, with 13 bases between them. This CDR3 contains 14 residues. CDR1 and CDR2 from the germline V gene are SGHTA and FQGNSA. The CDR3 bases are TGTGCCAGCAGCTTATCCCGGACCCCTGATGAGCAGTTCTTC. Amino acid sequence: CASSLSRTPDEQFF.

The chain combines TRBV28 with TRBJ2-1; 13 nucleotides agree with TRBD2. V lost 5 bases, J lost 10 bases, and 14 bases stayed unmatched. CDR3 length: 17 amino acids. Per the germline V gene, CDR1 is MDHEN and CDR2 is SYDVKM. The CDR3 sequence is CASSPIGTSGGADEQFF. The CDR3 DNA sequence: TGTGCCAGCAGTCCGATAGGAACTAGCGGGGGGGCCGACGAGCAGTTCTTC.

The V gene is TRBV2, the J gene TRBJ2-5, with 10 positions matching TRBD2. This CDR3 has 15 residues. CDR1 is SNHLY and CDR2 is FYNNEI in the germline V gene. The ends lost 6 bases at V and 1 base at J; junction bases unmatched: 5. This chain's CDR3 is CASSTGLAPQETQYF. In nucleotides, the CDR3 is TGTGCCAGCAGCACGGGACTAGCGCCCCAAGAGACCCAGTACTTC.

The chain joins TRBV27 to TRBJ2-3; TRBD2 aligns across 7 bases. V gave up 7 bases and J gave up 0 bases; unmatched junction bases: 10. CDR3 length equals 16 residues. Per the germline V gene, CDR1 is MNHEY and CDR2 is SMNVEV (reference sequence). CDR3 protein: CASTPGLAVSTDTQYF. The DNA for the CDR3 is TGTGCCAGCACCCCCGGGCTAGCGGTGAGCACAGATACGCAGTATTTT.

J is TRBJ2-1 and V is TRBV10-3; TRBD1 or TRBD2 may be the D gene (6 bases each). The ends were cut back, 2 bases at V and 0 bases at J, with 20 bases in the middle. This CDR3 is 19 amino acids long. In germline, CDR1 is ENHRY, CDR2 SYGVKD. The CDR3, as DNA: TGTGCCATCAGTGAGACCTTTACGGGGGCTGAAAGCTCCTACAATGAGCAGTTCTTC. Its protein product is CAISETFTGAESSYNEQFF.

CDR3 DNA: TGTGCCAGCAGTTACGCTTTTTTTTTAGGTATAGACTATGGCTACACCTTC. It codes for CASSYAFFLGIDYGYTF. V is TRBV6-5 and J is TRBJ1-2, with D uncertain. The CDR3 spans 17 residues. V dropped 2 bases and J dropped 3 bases, with 19 bases sitting between them. Germline loops: CDR1 MNHEY, CDR2 SVGAGI.

The rearrangement uses TRBV7-2 and TRBJ2-1; the match to TRBD1 covers 9 bases. With 3 bases clipped from V and 9 bases from J, the junction kept 9 bases outside the gene matches. This CDR3 has 15 amino acids. Looked up from germline, CDR1 is SGHTA and CDR2 is FQGNSA. The CDR3 is CASSFGTGISGEQFF. The CDR3, as DNA: TGTGCCAGCAGCTTTGGGACAGGGATTTCGGGTGAGCAGTTCTTC.

The genes are TRBV20-1 and TRBJ2-7; TRBD2 agrees at 9 bases. The germline V gene encodes CDR1 DFQATT and CDR2 SNEGSKA (reference sequence). The CDR3 is 16 residues long. J lost 4 bases, V lost 0 bases, and 10 bases had no gene match. The CDR3 here is CSARDRERGAGYEQYF. DNA for the CDR3: TGCAGTGCTAGAGATCGGGAGCGGGGGGCGGGATACGAGCAGTACTTC.

The chain couples TRBV6-2 or TRBV6-3 to TRBJ1-1; a possible D gene is TRBD1 (5 bases). The CDR3 is made up of 14 amino acids. The V end lost 2 bases, the J end lost 5 bases, and 12 bases lay between the germline ends. Germline V gene sequence: CDR1 MNHEY, CDR2 SVGEGT. CDR3 amino acids: CASSYNGGATEAFF. CDR3 coding DNA: TGTGCCAGCAGTTACAACGGGGGTGCTACTGAAGCTTTCTTT.

The V gene is TRBV12-3 or TRBV12-4, the J gene TRBJ1-1; D gene unclear. The CDR3 totals 14 residues. The V end lost 3 bases, the J end lost 6 bases, and 14 bases lay between the germline ends. The CDR3 loop reads CASSFGLPGAEAFF. The CDR3 coding sequence is TGTGCCAGCAGTTTCGGTCTCCCTGGGGCTGAAGCTTTCTTT.

This chain links TRBV7-8 with TRBJ1-6, with D maybe TRBD1 (5 bases). The CDR3 runs to 16 residues. V shed 5 bases and J shed 0 bases, with 11 bases lying between them. Per germline, CDR1 SGHVS and CDR2 FQNEAQ. This CDR3 is CASSLTAGSYNSPLHF. CDR3 nucleotide sequence: TGTGCCAGCAGCCTGACAGCGGGCTCCTATAATTCACCCCTCCACTTT.

This rearrangement joins TRBV28 to TRBJ1-1, with D maybe TRBD1 (5 bases). This CDR3 is 16 amino acids long. Per the germline V gene, CDR1 is MDHEN and CDR2 is SYDVKM. Trimming pared 3 bases from V and 5 bases from J, leaving 19 bases between. CDR3 protein: CASSFLGGAEKTEAFF. Written as DNA, the CDR3 is TGTGCCAGCAGTTTCCTCGGTGGGGCAGAAAAGACTGAAGCTTTCTTT.

This chain joins TRBV27 and TRBJ2-7, with a possible D match to TRBD2 (6 bases). This CDR3 is built from 14 residues. V lost 5 bases to trimming and J lost 6 bases, with 17 bases between them. Per germline, CDR1 MNHEY and CDR2 SMNVEV (reference sequence). Written as DNA, the CDR3 is TGTGCCAGCAGTGCGGGGTCCGAGTTCTTCGAGCAGTACTTC. It codes for CASSAGSEFFEQYF.

The rearrangement joins TRBV7-9 to TRBJ2-5; 7 nucleotides line up with TRBD1. The germline V gene has CDR1 SEHNR and CDR2 FQNEAQ (reference sequence). The V segment lost 5 bases and the J segment 4 bases; nucleotides outside the gene matches: 4. The CDR3 sequence is 13 residues long. CDR3: CASSDRALETQYF. As DNA, the CDR3 is TGTGCCAGCAGCGACAGGGCTTTAGAGACCCAGTACTTC.

V and J are TRBV7-2 and TRBJ1-1; tentatively, D is TRBD1 (6 bases). V was trimmed by 5 bases and J by 1 base, leaving 11 bases between them. Germline V gives CDR1 SGHTA, CDR2 FQGNSA. CDR3 size: 14 residues. CDR3 sequence: CASSPWGRNTEAFF. DNA for the CDR3: TGTGCCAGCAGCCCATGGGGGCGGAACACTGAAGCTTTCTTT.

With regard to this clonotype: Its ends do not fully match the called genes, so a read error is possible. The V gene is TRBV7-9, the J gene TRBJ1-1; the D is unclear. This CDR3 has 14 amino acids. Germline V gene lookup returns CDR1 SEHNR and CDR2 FQNEAQ (reference sequence). As DNA, the CDR3 is TGTGCCAGCGGCTTAGAGATGACGGGAAATGAAGCTTTCTTT. Protein product: CASGLEMTGNEAFF.